This TCR beta chain was sequenced in a study of T cell responses to AZD1222 COVID-19 vaccine. Findings and limits, study-wide: After two AZD1222 doses, spike-specific TCR breadth and depth rose versus day 0. Clonal diversity may have been underestimated, and the donors were mostly white British, with more females than males. Seropositive status at baseline applied to only five to seven AZD1222 recipients. Among spike-specific TCRs, nearly half reportedly target unmutated variant regions.

Trimming pared 4 bases from V and 6 bases from J, leaving 17 bases between. CDR1 and CDR2 (germline): MNHEY, SMNVEV (reference sequence). The length of the CDR3 is 15 residues. Comments on this clone: No antigen is known for it.

TCRdb's copy holds only in-frame clones and misses some; the assay was immunoSEQ multiplex PCR. The sample lists under 150,000 clones, 75% to 90% occurring once. The receptor comes from an adult in good health. V and J are TRBV27 and TRBJ2-3; unclear D gene. The source was peripheral blood, collected on day 0 of MenACWY control vaccination. In DNA form, the CDR3 reads TGTGCCAGCAGTTCATTATCTACTCCGCTGGATACGCAGTATTTT. Protein sequence: CASSSLSTPLDTQYF.